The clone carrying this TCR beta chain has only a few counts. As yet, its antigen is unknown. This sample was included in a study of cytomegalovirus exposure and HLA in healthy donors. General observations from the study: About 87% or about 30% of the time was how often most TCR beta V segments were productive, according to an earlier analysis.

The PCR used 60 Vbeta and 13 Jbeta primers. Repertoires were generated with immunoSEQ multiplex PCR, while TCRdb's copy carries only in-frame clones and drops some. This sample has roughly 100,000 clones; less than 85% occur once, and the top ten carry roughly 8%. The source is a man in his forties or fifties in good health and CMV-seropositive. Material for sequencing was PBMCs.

CDR3 DNA sequence: TGTGCCAGCAGCAAAACCGGGACTAGCGGGATTTCTGAGCAGTTCTTC. It is translated as CASSKTGTSGISEQFF. This sequence joins TRBV21-1 and TRBJ2-1; the table's TRBD2 call for D was not verified on the DNA. TRBV21-1 is reported as a pseudogene. This CDR3 has 16 amino acids.